This TCR beta chain was retrieved from a study of T cell changes during pregnancy in multiple sclerosis. Germline CDR1 reads SGHNT; CDR2 reads YYREEE (reference sequence). This CDR3 region has 15 residues. V trimming: 2 bases; J trimming: 5 bases; junction bases outside the gene matches: 5. Profiling relied on immunoSEQ multiplex PCR, and the TCRdb table lists in-frame clones only, not all of them. The profile covers some 48,000 clones, with about 95% appearing a single time and approximately 6% taken by the ten largest. The sequences come from CD8+ T cells from peripheral blood mononuclear cells, collected in the first trimester of pregnancy. The sequence was obtained from a female donor with multiple sclerosis, enrolled in a pregnancy study. The gene calls are TRBV5-4 and TRBJ2-7; 12 bases map to TRBD1. The CDR3 region is CASSFGGQGAHEQYF. The CDR3 DNA follows: TGTGCCAGCAGCTTCGGGGGACAGGGGGCTCACGAGCAGTACTTC.